This TCR beta chain was retrieved from a study of blood T cells in healthy people across ages. Study results and caveats: A conclusive naive versus antigen-experienced comparison was prevented by the unsorted PBMCs.

Using a J-beta primer mix together with a sample-barcoded 5' primer, a second PCR was run for roughly 7 to 12 cycles. MiXCR was run by TCRdb on the 5' RACE reads, yielding one entry per CDR3 protein. The table records 700,000 to 950,000 distinct CDR3 sequences, about 42% of them present only once. J lost 6 bases, V lost 0 bases, and 17 bases had no gene match. Germline CDR1 and CDR2: MNHEY and SVGAGI. CDR3 length: 20 residues. Worth noting for this clonotype: Its antigen remains unidentified.

Sequencing was done on a sample of blood. This clonotype originated in an older woman in good health. The chain carries TRBV6-5 and TRBJ2-5; TRBD1 agrees at 12 bases. The CDR3 reads CASSYSISPTGTGGAKTQYF. CDR3 nucleotides: TGTGCCAGCAGTTACTCGATTTCACCGACCGGGACAGGGGGCGCGAAGACCCAGTACTTC.